The rows below give T cell receptor beta chains drawn from one sample of a study of beta chain features in type 1 diabetes. Repertoires were generated with immunoSEQ multiplex PCR, while TCRdb's copy carries only in-frame clones and drops some. The sample has 200,000 to 250,000 clones, 25% to 35% seen once. Sequenced material: central memory CD4+ T cells from blood. The source of these receptors is a man in his thirties or forties in good health. Each CDR3 is given without its conserved first and last residue. The order of the fields is J gene, V gene, CDR3 protein.

TRBJ2-4,TRBV11-2,ASSLDPKNIQY
TRBJ2-1,TRBV6-1,ASSEPPGGPF
TRBJ2-3,TRBV6-5,ASKTTGFTDTQY
-,TRBV7-2,ASSYDRNAYEQY
TRBJ1-1,TRBV10-3,AISDSQKAF
TRBJ2-5,TRBV15,ATSPRYQETQY
TRBJ1-2,TRBV18,ASSPDQGRGYGYT
TRBJ2-7,TRBV5-1,ASSDGRSEQY
TRBJ1-5,TRBV28,ASSLQGNNQPQH
TRBJ2-3,TRBV20-1,SAGRTDTQY
TRBJ2-1,TRBV7-9,ASSLERTSGDIYEQF
TRBJ2-3,TRBV5-1,ASSLGRVDTQY
TRBJ2-1,TRBV5-1,ASRAGLAGVNEQF
TRBJ2-7,TRBV7-7,ASSLVFWRRPYEQY
TRBJ2-3,TRBV7-2,ASILGVVQTDTQY
TRBJ2-1,TRBV29-1,SVGRGAYEQF
TRBJ2-7,TRBV7-6,ASSSTSGALEQY
TRBJ2-5,TRBV6-5,ASSSVLLGLMETQY
TRBJ1-1,TRBV13,ASSFSQGMGTEAF
TRBJ1-2,TRBV18,ASSPSQNYGYT
TRBJ1-1,TRBV30,AWIPKDLPEAF
TRBJ2-5,TRBV2,ASRGRGWQDAQY
TRBJ2-3,TRBV4-3,ASSQDPVPTDTQY
TRBJ2-1,TRBV27,ASSPTDRGNEQF
TRBJ2-5,TRBV28,ASRQGTETQY
TRBJ1-2,TRBV4-1,ASSQEGVDYGYT
TRBJ2-1,TRBV7-2,ASSLTDGIQQF
TRBJ2-4,TRBV4-2,ASSQGLKNIQY
TRBJ2-5,TRBV19,ASSIGIWETQY
TRBJ1-1,TRBV29-1,SVDVQLNTEAF
TRBJ2-5,TRBV6-5,ASSPRTGSETQY
TRBJ2-3,TRBV4-3,ASSQGAGQGTDTQY
TRBJ2-3,TRBV29-1,SVGLQVTDTQY
TRBJ2-3,TRBV6-5,ASRSGLDTQY
TRBJ2-3,TRBV4-1,ASSPTATDTQY
TRBJ2-1,TRBV7-2,ASSATGGRPTQF
TRBJ1-1,TRBV30,AWSPGLTNTEAF
TRBJ2-7,TRBV6-5,ASSPGTSGNDEQY
TRBJ2-7,TRBV5-1,ASSPDRGSTKQY
TRBJ2-5,TRBV4-1,ASSQDGTRGETQY
TRBJ2-7,TRBV7-9,ASSFQAHEQY